This T cell receptor (beta chain) comes out of a study of cytomegalovirus exposure and HLA in healthy donors. Regarding the study as a whole: A later analysis found common viral pathogens apparently linked to several of the most significant clusters.

As concerns this clone: The antigen is unknown.

PCR primers comprised 60 Vbeta and 13 Jbeta primers. Clones were read by immunoSEQ multiplex PCR, and TCRdb kept only the in-frame ones, dropping some. The table shows some 100,000 clones, with approximately 68% occurring only once. The donors gave bone marrow, and they were healthy. What was sequenced was PBMCs. The clonotype was recovered from a woman younger than 30 in good health and CMV-seropositive.

The CDR3: CASSAPGHRDEQYF. For the CDR3, the DNA is TGTGCCAGCAGTGCCCCGGGACACCGGGACGAGCAGTACTTC. The chain recombines TRBV6-1 with TRBJ2-7, with a tentative D call TRBD1 (6 bases). This CDR3 has 14 residues. The germline V gene has CDR1 MNHNS and CDR2 SASEGT. The V and J ends lost 4 bases and 5 bases respectively, with 15 bases between them.